What follows are 29 T cell receptor beta chains derived from one specimen sequenced in a study of human T cells and chemical hapten exposure. TCRdb re-called the RACE reads with MiXCR, one entry per CDR3 protein. This sample yields under 75,000 distinct CDR3 sequences, of which 6.5% to 10% are seen a single time; approximately 3.4% belongs to the top ten. Time point given: patch test 2, 6 weeks after DPC sensitization. Treatment given: therapeutic diphenylcyclopropenone sensitization with weekly scalp DPC. Sequences were derived from whole blood, sampled in connection with sensitization to the hapten diphenylcyclopropenone (DPC). The receptors here all came from a woman between 50 and 59 years old with alopecia areata. Some clones in this sample may be carry-over from other donors' samples.

There are many counts of this clonotype. As DNA, the CDR3 is TGTGCCAGCAGAACAGGTAGCACAGATACGCAGTATTTT. This gives the protein CASRTGSTDTQYF. The V call is TRBV28, the J call TRBJ2-3; possible D gene TRBD1, 5 bases. The CDR3 length is 13 residues. Germline V gene data show CDR1 as MDHEN and CDR2 as SYDVKM. V was trimmed by 6 bases and J by 0 bases, leaving 7 bases between them. Full variable domain (outside the CDR3, taken from reference TRBV28 and TRBJ2-3): DVKVTQSSRYLVKRTGEKVFLECVQDMDHENMFWYRQDPGLGLRLIYFSYDVKMKEKGDIPEGYSVSREKKERFSLILESASTNQTSMYLCASRTGSTDTQYFGPGTRLTVL.

This clonotype came up a few times. This chain connects TRBV4-1 to TRBJ2-2; unclear D gene. Germline lookup yields CDR1 MGHRA and CDR2 YSYEKL. The CDR3 loop spans 13 amino acids. V was shortened by 4 bases and J by 4 bases, with 7 bases between the two germline ends. The CDR3 DNA sequence: TGCGCCAGCAGCCCTGCGAGCACCGGGGAGCTGTTTTTT. Protein product: CASSPASTGELFF.

Ten or more counts support this clonotype. V is TRBV4-2 and J is TRBJ1-5; D may be TRBD1 (5 bases). The CDR3 totals 14 residues. Germline V gene data show CDR1 as LGHNA and CDR2 as YNFKEQ. With 0 bases removed from V and 6 bases from J, the gap between germline ends came to 9 bases. CDR3 protein: CASSQDGGGQPQHF. The CDR3, as DNA: TGTGCCAGCAGCCAAGATGGGGGGGGTCAGCCCCAGCATTTT.

This clonotype was observed at least ten times. V and J are TRBV6-2 or TRBV6-3 and TRBJ2-7, with 10 bases matching TRBD1. The length of the CDR3 is 13 residues. J lost 2 bases, V lost 8 bases, and 3 bases had no gene match. Looked up from germline, CDR1 is MNHEY and CDR2 is SVGEGT. This chain's CDR3 is CASRGQGAYEQYF. The CDR3 nucleotides read TGTGCCAGCCGCGGACAGGGGGCCTACGAGCAGTACTTC.

Many counts were recorded for this clonotype. This chain's CDR3 is CASSLRQGPSYEQYF. CDR3 sequence (DNA): TGCGCCAGCAGCCTTCGACAGGGACCCTCCTACGAGCAGTACTTC. V usage is TRBV5-1 and J usage is TRBJ2-7, with TRBD1 identical over 7 bases. V trimming: 4 bases; J trimming: 0 bases; junction bases outside the gene matches: 7. CDR3 length equals 15 residues. In germline, CDR1 is SGHRS, CDR2 YFSETQ.

This clonotype was seen only a few times. The chain uses TRBV6-5 and TRBJ1-1, with TRBD1 as a possible D gene (6 bases). Germline V CDR1 and CDR2: MNHEY, SVGAGI. Trimming removed 8 bases at V and 0 bases at J, with 13 bases between. This CDR3 region has 14 residues. CDR3 amino acids: CASARQALNTEAFF. DNA of the CDR3: TGTGCCAGCGCAAGACAGGCCTTGAACACTGAAGCTTTCTTT.

V is TRBV28 and J is TRBJ2-2, with TRBD1 matching 8 bases. With V trimmed by 5 bases and J by 7 bases, 9 bases remained unmatched. Germline V gene lookup returns CDR1 MDHEN and CDR2 SYDVKM. This CDR3 spans 15 amino acids. CDR3 bases: TGTGCCAGCAGTCTTATTGGACAGGGAGGCGGGGAGCTGTTTTTT. It yields the protein CASSLIGQGGGELFF.

The chain links TRBV20-1 to TRBJ2-3, with D uncertain. The CDR3 sequence is 15 residues long. V was pared by 2 bases and J by 4 bases, with 16 bases between. From germline, CDR1 is DFQATT and CDR2 SNEGSKA (reference sequence). The CDR3 protein is CSARSLVVRADTQYF. CDR3 coding DNA: TGCAGTGCTAGAAGTTTGGTAGTTAGGGCAGATACGCAGTATTTT.

This clonotype has just a few counts. The gene calls are TRBV7-6 and TRBJ2-1; 9 positions agree with TRBD1. Looked up from germline, CDR1 is SGHVS and CDR2 is FNYEAQ. V dropped 1 base and J dropped 2; count of bases not matched to a gene: 6. This CDR3 is built from 17 residues. CDR3 amino acids: CASSLGYRTGAYNEQFF. CDR3 DNA: TGTGCCAGCAGCTTAGGTTATAGGACAGGGGCCTACAATGAGCAGTTCTTC.

This clonotype was counted between two and nine times. Here the CDR3 reads CASSQYVRSNRDEQFF. CDR3 sequence (DNA): TGTGCCAGCAGCCAATACGTCAGAAGTAATAGGGATGAGCAGTTCTTC. V and J are TRBV3-1 and TRBJ2-1; no clear D. V gave up 2 bases and J gave up 8 bases, with 19 bases separating them. The V gene's germline CDR1 is LGHDT and CDR2 YNNKEL (reference sequence). This CDR3 region has 16 residues.

This clonotype was recorded a few times. CDR3 sequence (DNA): TGCGCCAGCAGCTTCGAAGCGGGGTACAATGAGCAGTTCTTC. Its protein product is CASSFEAGYNEQFF. The V and J genes are TRBV5-1 and TRBJ2-1; the match to TRBD2 covers 7 bases. V dropped 2 bases and J dropped 4; count of bases not matched to a gene: 3. Germline lookup yields CDR1 SGHRS and CDR2 YFSETQ. The CDR3 loop spans 14 amino acids.

The chain couples TRBV7-9 to TRBJ1-4; 7 nucleotides match TRBD1. This CDR3 comprises 15 residues. V shed 5 bases, J shed 5 bases, and the junction held 8 bases outside the gene matches. Germline V gene data show CDR1 as SEHNR and CDR2 as FQNEAQ (reference sequence). The CDR3: CASSRNTGENEKLFF. The CDR3 DNA reads TGTGCCAGCAGCAGAAACACAGGGGAAAATGAAAAACTGTTTTTT.

This clonotype was observed a few times. V usage is TRBV3-1 and J usage is TRBJ2-3, with D perhaps assigned TRBD1 or TRBD2 (5 bases each). Trimming took 6 bases from V and 0 from J, leaving 13 bases between them. This CDR3 has 15 residues. The germline CDR1 and CDR2 sequences are LGHDT and YNNKEL (reference sequence). The CDR3 bases are TGTGCCAGCAGTAAATGGGACGGAAGCACAGATACGCAGTATTTT. The encoded protein is CASSKWDGSTDTQYF.

There are a few counts of this clonotype. The chain recombines TRBV27 with TRBJ1-1; D remains unclear. CDR1 and CDR2 from the germline V gene are MNHEY and SMNVEV (reference sequence). The CDR3 extends over 14 amino acids. V was pared by 1 base and J by 4 bases, with 10 bases between. CDR3 protein: CASSLWQSSTEAFF. The CDR3, as DNA: TGTGCCAGCAGTTTATGGCAGTCAAGCACTGAAGCTTTCTTT.

This clonotype turned up a few times. V and J are TRBV19 and TRBJ2-7; 7 bases fit TRBD1. This CDR3 contains 15 residues. Germline V gives CDR1 LNHDA, CDR2 SQIVND (reference sequence). With V trimmed by 1 base and J by 1 base, 4 bases remained unmatched. This CDR3 reads CASSIGTGSSYEQYF. Here the CDR3 DNA reads TGTGCCAGTAGTATAGGGACAGGATCTTCCTACGAGCAGTACTTC.

Turning to this clonotype: A much more abundant neighbour one base away suggests this may be a read error. The rearrangement uses TRBV2 and TRBJ2-3; D gene ambiguous. This CDR3 spans 14 amino acids. Germline V lookup: CDR1 SNHLY, CDR2 FYNNEI. V lost 5 bases and J 5 bases, leaving 14 bases between the germline ends. CDR3 residues: CASSRLWAGDTQYF. The CDR3 nucleotides read TGTGCCAGCAGTCGTTTATGGGCAGGAGATACGCAGTATTTT.

Only a few counts were recorded for this clonotype. This sequence joins TRBV12-3 or TRBV12-4 and TRBJ2-1; TRBD2 matches at 8 bases. This CDR3 has 17 residues. The ends lost 3 bases at V and 5 bases at J; junction bases unmatched: 12. CDR3 in amino acids: CASSFDSGTRGNNEQFF. CDR3 sequence (DNA): TGTGCCAGCAGTTTTGACTCCGGGACTAGGGGGAACAATGAGCAGTTCTTC.

This clonotype was counted a few times. The chain uses TRBV9 and TRBJ1-1; 8 positions match TRBD1. Unmatched junction bases numbered 13, after V lost 3 bases and J lost 3 bases. The CDR3 spans 17 residues. Germline assignment: CDR1 SGDLS and CDR2 YYNGEE. CDR3 region: CASSAYNAVTGDTEAFF. In DNA, the CDR3 is TGTGCCAGCAGCGCTTATAACGCCGTGACAGGGGACACTGAAGCTTTCTTT.

The chain uses TRBV7-2 and TRBJ2-1, with 9 bases that match TRBD2. There are 16 residues in the CDR3. Losses at the gene ends were 5 bases for V and 2 bases for J; bases not matched to a gene: 7. CDR1 is SGHTA, CDR2 FQGNSA, per germline. The CDR3 is CASSPRLAETYNEQFF. CDR3 DNA: TGTGCCAGCAGCCCCCGACTAGCGGAGACCTACAATGAGCAGTTCTTC.

This clonotype was seen a handful of times. J is TRBJ2-3 and V is TRBV5-4; 10 positions match TRBD2. CDR3 length: 18 amino acids. Trimming cost V 2 bases and J 0 bases; bases outside gene matches: 9. In germline, CDR1 is SGHNT, CDR2 YYREEE (reference sequence). CDR3 loop: CASSFSGRNPYSTDTQYF. The DNA for the CDR3 is TGTGCCAGCAGCTTTAGCGGGAGGAACCCATATAGCACAGATACGCAGTATTTT.

The chain employs TRBV28 and TRBJ2-7; TRBD2 agrees at 15 bases. Germline V CDR1 and CDR2: MDHEN, SYDVKM. CDR3 size: 16 residues. V dropped 5 bases and J dropped 7; count of bases not matched to a gene: 9. CDR3 in DNA: TGTGCCAGCAGTCTAGGACTAGCGGGAGGGGGTTGGGAGCAGTACTTC. Protein product: CASSLGLAGGGWEQYF.

The table lists this clonotype with many counts. The V gene is TRBV20-1, the J gene TRBJ2-3, with D unclear. The germline V gene encodes CDR1 DFQATT and CDR2 SNEGSKA (reference sequence). The CDR3 is made up of 14 amino acids. V was shortened by 3 bases and J by 0 bases, with 10 bases between the two germline ends. CDR3 in amino acids: CSASVGLSTDTQYF. DNA of the CDR3: TGCAGTGCTAGTGTCGGGCTTAGCACAGATACGCAGTATTTT.

The table lists this clonotype with many counts. The chain couples TRBV5-1 to TRBJ2-2; 12 nucleotides agree with TRBD1. Germline V gene data show CDR1 as SGHRS and CDR2 as YFSETQ. The CDR3 extends over 16 amino acids. V gave up 4 bases and J gave up 7 bases; unmatched junction bases: 8. The CDR3 DNA is TGCGCCAGCAGCCCGGGACAGGGGGCGCCGGGCGGGGAGCTGTTTTTT. Amino acids: CASSPGQGAPGGELFF.

Only a few counts were recorded for this clonotype. The chain has TRBV6-2 or TRBV6-3 and TRBJ2-3; 9 nucleotides line up with TRBD2. CDR1 is MNHEY and CDR2 is SVGEGT in the germline V gene. V lost 5 bases to trimming and J lost 2 bases; unmatched junction nucleotides: 8. The CDR3 is 16 amino acids. The CDR3 nucleotides are TGTGCCAGCAGTCGTAGCGGGAGAAAGGTCACAGATACGCAGTATTTT. Its protein product is CASSRSGRKVTDTQYF.

There are many counts of this clonotype. The rearrangement joins TRBV7-2 to TRBJ2-1; D gene unclear. CDR1 is SGHTA and CDR2 is FQGNSA in the germline V gene. The CDR3 totals 14 residues. V lost 5 bases and J lost 5, with 13 bases in between. Written as DNA, the CDR3 is TGTGCCAGCAGCCCCGATTTCAGGAACAATGAGCAGTTCTTC. Its translation: CASSPDFRNNEQFF. The variable domain in full, completed from reference TRBV7-2 and TRBJ2-1, reads GAGVSQSPSNKVTEKGKDVELRCDPISGHTALYWYRQSLGQGLEFLIYFQGNSAPDKSGLPSDRFSAERTGGSVSTLTIQRTQQEDSAVYLCASSPDFRNNEQFFGPGTRLTVL.

This clonotype was seen repeatedly, ten times or more. This chain uses TRBV11-2 with TRBJ2-3, with 14 bases that match TRBD2. Germline V lookup: CDR1 SGHAT, CDR2 FQNNGV. V shed 5 bases, J shed 3 bases, and the junction held 7 bases outside the gene matches. The CDR3 length is 17 residues. The CDR3 region is CASSIRLAGGPTDTQYF. DNA of the CDR3: TGTGCCAGCAGCATCCGACTAGCGGGAGGGCCAACAGATACGCAGTATTTT.

This clonotype has a count of ten or more. The V call is TRBV28, the J call TRBJ1-5, with D unresolved. CDR3 length equals 16 residues. Germline V gives CDR1 MDHEN, CDR2 SYDVKM. Trimming stripped 6 bases from V and 6 bases from J, with 21 bases between. CDR3 nucleotide sequence: TGTGCCAGCAGACCCCGCCCGGGGTATGGAGCTCAGCCCCAGCATTTT. Encoded protein: CASRPRPGYGAQPQHF.

This clonotype was recorded at least ten times. V gene TRBV7-9 combines with J gene TRBJ1-1; the D is unclear. Germline-derived CDR1 and CDR2 are SEHNR and FQNEAQ (reference sequence). CDR3 length: 14 residues. Trimming removed 3 bases from V and 1 base from J, with 9 bases in between. The CDR3 nucleotides read TGTGCCAGCAGCTTGGTCCCCCAGAACACTGAAGCTTTCTTT. Translation gives CASSLVPQNTEAFF.

V and J are TRBV28 and TRBJ2-4; unclear D gene. Trimming stripped 7 bases from V and 0 bases from J, with 7 bases between. Germline V gene sequence: CDR1 MDHEN, CDR2 SYDVKM. The length of the CDR3 is 13 residues. CDR3 in amino acids: CASKNQAKNIQYF. The CDR3 bases are TGTGCCAGCAAAAACCAAGCCAAAAACATTCAGTACTTC.